Shown below are 22 T cell receptor beta chains from a single sample sequenced in a study of blood T cell repertoires in COVID-19. Only in-frame clones appear in the TCRdb table, and some are missing; sequencing was by immunoSEQ multiplex PCR. The sample has a few hundred thousand clones; about 87% are singletons. The sequenced sample was peripheral blood. These receptors were collected from a young woman with COVID-19, enrolled during active disease.

V usage is TRBV5-6 and J usage is TRBJ2-7; D perhaps matches TRBD2 (7 bases). CDR1 and CDR2 (germline): SGHDT, YYEEEE. V was cut by 4 bases and J by 1 base, with 21 bases left in between. The CDR3 loop spans 17 amino acids. CDR3 sequence reads: CASSPRGGGLWSYEQYV. The CDR3 region has the DNA TGTGCCAGCAGCCCACGAGGCGGGGGCCTCTGGTCCTACGAGCAGTACGTC.

This chain links TRBV9 with TRBJ2-1; 11 bases are a match to TRBD2. The CDR3 has 16 amino acids. The V segment lost 3 bases and the J segment 2 bases; nucleotides outside the gene matches: 4. Germline V gene lookup returns CDR1 SGDLS and CDR2 YYNGEE. The CDR3 nucleotides read TGTGCCAGCAGCGGGGGGACTAGCGGTACCTACAATGAGCAGTTCTTC. It translates to CASSGGTSGTYNEQFF.

This chain links TRBV24-1 with TRBJ2-1; TRBD2 agrees at 11 bases. The CDR3 extends over 16 amino acids. With V trimmed by 3 bases and J by 2 bases, 2 bases remained unmatched. In germline, CDR1 is KGHDR, CDR2 SFDVKD. This CDR3 is CATSDIAGGPYNEQFF. The CDR3 DNA sequence: TGTGCCACCAGTGATATAGCGGGGGGGCCCTACAATGAGCAGTTCTTC.

The chain carries TRBV7-2 and TRBJ1-1; perhaps TRBD1 as D (6 bases). Trimming removed 4 bases from V and 1 base from J, with 10 bases in between. Germline V gives CDR1 SGHTA, CDR2 FQGNSA. The CDR3 has 14 amino acids. The CDR3 region has the DNA TGTGCCAGCAGCTCAGGGGATACGAACACTGAAGCTTTCTTT. Translating gives CASSSGDTNTEAFF.

This clone has only one observation. The chain combines TRBV24-1 with TRBJ2-3; D perhaps matches TRBD1 (6 bases). The CDR3 extends over 15 amino acids. In germline, CDR1 is KGHDR, CDR2 SFDVKD. The V end was cut by 0 bases, the J end by 4 bases, with 10 bases between. CDR3 loop: CATSDLARGADTQYF. The DNA for the CDR3 is TGTGCCACCAGTGATTTGGCCAGGGGTGCAGATACGCAGTATTTT.

In this sample, this clone turned up once. V is TRBV2 and J is TRBJ2-1, with 11 bases fitting TRBD1. V was pared by 8 bases and J by 7 bases, with 7 bases of the junction left unmatched. The CDR3 is 14 amino acids. Germline CDR1 and CDR2: SNHLY and FYNNEI. The CDR3 reads CASYRTGGRNEQFF. The DNA of the CDR3 is TGTGCCAGCTATCGGACAGGGGGCAGGAATGAGCAGTTCTTC.

The J gene is TRBJ1-2, the V gene TRBV19; D unclear. CDR1 LNHDA and CDR2 SQIVND come from the germline V gene (reference sequence). Between the trimmed V and J ends, which lost 3 bases and 3 bases, there was a span of 14 bases. The CDR3 loop spans 15 amino acids. CDR3 sequence reads: CASSIGWQVHYGYTF. CDR3 in DNA: TGTGCCAGTAGTATTGGGTGGCAGGTTCACTATGGCTACACCTTC.

The chain uses TRBV15 and TRBJ1-2, with D perhaps matching TRBD1 (6 bases). Trimming took off 4 bases at V and 6 bases at J, with 18 bases between the two ends. The germline gives CDR1 LNHNV, CDR2 YYDKDF (reference sequence). The CDR3 runs 15 residues. The chain's CDR3 is CATSNPGTSTDGYTF. CDR3 sequence (DNA): TGTGCCACCAGCAACCCCGGGACATCGACGGATGGCTACACCTTC.

This chain joins TRBV6-4 and TRBJ1-1; D is possibly TRBD1 (5 bases). The germline gives CDR1 MRHNA, CDR2 SNTAGT. This CDR3 has 14 residues. Deletions cut 0 bases from V and 5 bases from J, with 10 bases between. The chain's CDR3 is CASSDSSKGTEAFF. CDR3 sequence (DNA): TGTGCCAGCAGTGACTCAAGCAAGGGGACTGAAGCTTTCTTT.

The V gene is TRBV30, the J gene TRBJ2-1; 13 bases are shared with TRBD2. Looked up from germline, CDR1 is GTSNPN and CDR2 is SVGIG (reference sequence). This CDR3 has 14 residues. V shed 8 bases, J shed 7 bases, and the junction held 8 bases outside the gene matches. CDR3 nucleotides: TGTGCCCGCCGTACTAGCGGGGGGGCGAATGAGCAGTTCTTC. As protein: CARRTSGGANEQFF.

The chain links TRBV5-4 to TRBJ2-7; D unclear. The CDR3 loop spans 14 amino acids. With 2 bases removed from V and 3 bases from J, the gap between germline ends came to 12 bases. The germline CDR1 and CDR2 sequences are SGHNT and YYREEE (reference sequence). The CDR3 DNA is TGTGCCAGCAGCTTATCACAGAACCTCTACGAGCAGTACTTC. Residues: CASSLSQNLYEQYF.

The chain links TRBV6-2 or TRBV6-3 to TRBJ2-1; 10 positions match TRBD1. The length of the CDR3 is 15 residues. Germline CDR1 and CDR2: MNHEY and SVGEGT. Germline trimming cut 4 bases from V and 4 bases from J; bases unmatched to any gene: 4. DNA of the CDR3: TGTGCCAGCAGTTCTGGGACAGGGGAATACAATGAGCAGTTCTTC. Protein product: CASSSGTGEYNEQFF.

This chain connects TRBV5-1 to TRBJ2-7, with D possibly TRBD2 on 5 matching bases. This CDR3 is built from 13 residues. Germline V gene data show CDR1 as SGHRS and CDR2 as YFSETQ. Trimming shortened V by 3 bases and J by 3 bases, and 10 bases separated the two germline ends. The CDR3 nucleotides read TGCGCCAGCAGCTCCGGTCGGGACTACGAGCAGTACTTC. This codes for CASSSGRDYEQYF.

The V gene is TRBV6-6, the J gene TRBJ1-5; tentatively, D is TRBD1 (5 bases). V lost 0 bases and J 6 bases, leaving 9 bases between the germline ends. Germline lookup yields CDR1 MNHNY and CDR2 SVGAGI (reference sequence). This CDR3 contains 14 residues. Written as DNA, the CDR3 is TGTGCCAGCAGTTACTCGCAGGGCTCTCAGCCCCAGCATTTT. Protein: CASSYSQGSQPQHF.

This rearrangement joins TRBV2 to TRBJ2-1; the match to TRBD2 covers 9 bases. Germline loops: CDR1 SNHLY, CDR2 FYNNEI. Trimming cost V 8 bases and J 8 bases; bases outside gene matches: 10. This CDR3 comprises 14 residues. The CDR3 is CASCLGGGAYEQFF. CDR3 sequence (DNA): TGTGCCAGCTGCCTCGGCGGGGGGGCTTATGAGCAGTTCTTC.

This rearrangement joins TRBV28 to TRBJ2-1; TRBD1 matches 7 bases. CDR1 and CDR2 (germline): MDHEN, SYDVKM. The CDR3 loop spans 13 amino acids. The V and J ends lost 5 bases and 5 bases, in that order; junction bases with no gene match: 3. In DNA form, the CDR3 reads TGTGCCAGCAGTCCTACAGGGGACAATGAGCAGTTCTTC. This sequence encodes CASSPTGDNEQFF.

This clone was seen a few times. The V gene is TRBV7-9, the J gene TRBJ2-7, with D uncertain. The CDR3 totals 15 residues. Trimming cost V 1 base and J 5 bases, with 15 bases left between them. The germline CDR1 and CDR2 sequences are SEHNR and FQNEAQ (reference sequence). CDR3: CASSLVDGRLDEQYF. CDR3 coding DNA: TGTGCCAGCAGCTTAGTAGACGGTAGGCTAGACGAGCAGTACTTC.

This clone was seen a few times. This chain links TRBV4-1 with TRBJ1-6, with 7 positions matching TRBD1. This CDR3 comprises 15 residues. V shed 4 bases, J shed 9 bases, and the junction held 9 bases outside the gene matches. Germline values: CDR1 MGHRA, CDR2 YSYEKL. The CDR3 sequence is CASSLSGGLVSPLHF. CDR3 sequence (DNA): TGCGCCAGCAGCCTCTCAGGGGGGCTCGTTTCACCCCTCCACTTT.

The rearrangement uses TRBV3-1 (or the pseudogene TRBV3-2) and TRBJ1-1; D remains ambiguous. CDR3 length equals 15 residues. The V end lost 0 bases, the J end lost 7 bases, and 15 bases lay between the germline ends. CDR1 and CDR2 from the germline V gene are LGHDT and YNNKEL (reference sequence). In nucleotides, the CDR3 is TGTGCCAGCAGCCAAGATCTTGCGGTCAATGGTGAAGCTTTCTTT. Its translation: CASSQDLAVNGEAFF.

The CDR3, as DNA: TGTGCCAGCAGCTTAGCGATGGGGCCCTATGGCTACACCTTC. Its protein is CASSLAMGPYGYTF. The chain uses TRBV7-2 and TRBJ1-2; D may be TRBD1 (5 bases). V lost 0 bases and J 4 bases, leaving 9 bases between the germline ends. Germline CDR1 reads SGHTA; CDR2 reads FQGNSA. The CDR3 contains 14 residues. Together with reference TRBV7-2 and TRBJ1-2, the CDR3 gives the full variable domain: GAGVSQSPSNKVTEKGKDVELRCDPISGHTALYWYRQSLGQGLEFLIYFQGNSAPDKSGLPSDRFSAERTGGSVSTLTIQRTQQEDSAVYLCASSLAMGPYGYTFGSGTRLTVV.

This chain joins TRBV27 and TRBJ1-2; 9 bases are a match to TRBD1. Germline V gene data show CDR1 as MNHEY and CDR2 as SMNVEV (reference sequence). The CDR3 is made up of 14 amino acids. V shed 2 bases, J shed 12 bases, and the junction held 10 bases outside the gene matches. The CDR3 loop reads CASSLGGQGGPDTF. The DNA for the CDR3 is TGTGCCAGCAGTTTAGGGGGACAGGGCGGCCCTGACACCTTC.

The chain combines TRBV4-2 with TRBJ1-2, with 8 nucleotides matching TRBD1. J was trimmed by 5 bases and V by 10 bases; bases with no gene match: 9. The CDR3 sequence is 13 residues long. Germline lookup yields CDR1 LGHNA and CDR2 YNFKEQ. The CDR3 nucleotides are TGTGCCACTTCCTTGCGGACAGGGTATGGCTACACCTTC. Protein sequence: CATSLRTGYGYTF.